This note documents a single T cell receptor (beta chain) sequence. Trimming left V 1 base short and J 1 base short, with 4 bases between. The length of the CDR3 is 13 residues. The sample is drawn from a study of blood T cell repertoires in COVID-19. In the authors' workflow: From reference gene primer amplification, estimates of nucleated cell counts were derived. TCRdb's table, derived via immunoSEQ multiplex PCR, lists solely in-frame clones and lacks some. V, J and clone size reflect that table, while D and trimming were determined from the DNA. The sample includes 140,000 to 150,000 clones, approximately 80% seen only once; the top ten take 1.9%.

The sequencing input was peripheral blood. The gene calls are TRBV12-3 or TRBV12-4 and TRBJ1-2, with unresolved D. This receptor was obtained from a woman in her fifties or sixties with acute or convalescent COVID-19. In nucleotides, the CDR3 is TGTGCCAGCAGTTTAGGGAGTAACTATGGCTACACCTTC. Translation: CASSLGSNYGYTF.